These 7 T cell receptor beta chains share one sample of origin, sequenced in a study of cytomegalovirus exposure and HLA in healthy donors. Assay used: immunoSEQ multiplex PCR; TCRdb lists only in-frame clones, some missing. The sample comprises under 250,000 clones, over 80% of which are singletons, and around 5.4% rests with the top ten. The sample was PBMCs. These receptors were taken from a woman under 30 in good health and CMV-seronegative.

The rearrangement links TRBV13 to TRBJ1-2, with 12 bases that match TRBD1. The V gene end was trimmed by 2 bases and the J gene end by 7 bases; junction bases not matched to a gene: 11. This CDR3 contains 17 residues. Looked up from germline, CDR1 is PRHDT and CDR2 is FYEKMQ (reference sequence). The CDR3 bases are TGTGCCAGCAGCTTAAGGGCGTTGGGACAGGGGGCTAGTGGCTACACCTTC. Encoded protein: CASSLRALGQGASGYTF.

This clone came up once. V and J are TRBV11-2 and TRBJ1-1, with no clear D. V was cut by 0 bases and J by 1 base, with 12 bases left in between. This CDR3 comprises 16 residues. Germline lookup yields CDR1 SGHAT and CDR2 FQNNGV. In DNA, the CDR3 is TGTGCCAGCAGCTTAGACAGCGGACGGAAGAACACTGAAGCTTTCTTT. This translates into CASSLDSGRKNTEAFF.

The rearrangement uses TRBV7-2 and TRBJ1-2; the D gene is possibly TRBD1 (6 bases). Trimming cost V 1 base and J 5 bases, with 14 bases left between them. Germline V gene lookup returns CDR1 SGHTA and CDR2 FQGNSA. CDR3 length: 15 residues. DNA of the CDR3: TGTGCCAGCAGCTTAGGGGGCGGGGGCCCATATGGCTACACCTTC. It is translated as CASSLGGGGPYGYTF.

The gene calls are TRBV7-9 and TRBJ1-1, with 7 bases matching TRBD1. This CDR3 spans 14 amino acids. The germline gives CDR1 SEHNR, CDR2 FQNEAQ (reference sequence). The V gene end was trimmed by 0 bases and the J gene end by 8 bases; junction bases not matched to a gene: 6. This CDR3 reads CASSLARGTVEAFF. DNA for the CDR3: TGTGCCAGCAGCTTAGCGCGGGGGACAGTGGAAGCTTTCTTT.

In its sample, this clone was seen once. This CDR3 is CASSLLTVSYEQYF. The CDR3 DNA reads TGTGCCAGCAGCTTGTTGACTGTGTCCTACGAGCAGTACTTC. The chain has TRBV5-4 and TRBJ2-7; D is undetermined. Trimming took off 1 base at V and 1 base at J, with 9 bases between the two ends. The CDR3 runs to 14 residues. The V gene's germline CDR1 is SGHNT and CDR2 YYREEE (reference sequence).

This chain's CDR3 is CAWSVSGRGARTEAFF. The DNA of the CDR3 is TGTGCCTGGAGTGTCTCAGGCCGGGGGGCGAGGACTGAAGCTTTCTTT. The V and J genes are TRBV30 and TRBJ1-1; a weak D match, TRBD1 (6 bases). Germline V lookup: CDR1 GTSNPN, CDR2 SVGIG (reference sequence). The length of the CDR3 is 16 residues. V was trimmed by 0 bases and J by 5 bases, leaving 19 bases between them.

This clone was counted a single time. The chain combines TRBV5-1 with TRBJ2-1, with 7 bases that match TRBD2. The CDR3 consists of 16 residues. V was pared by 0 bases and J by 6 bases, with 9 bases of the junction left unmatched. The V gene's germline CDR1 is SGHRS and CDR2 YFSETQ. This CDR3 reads CASSLAGAGAANEQFF. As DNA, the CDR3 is TGCGCCAGCAGCTTGGCCGGGGCGGGAGCGGCCAATGAGCAGTTCTTC.